These T cell receptor beta chains were read from a single sample in a study of immune cell composition in non-small cell lung cancer. Measured with immunoSEQ multiplex PCR; TCRdb has only the in-frame clones, and not every one. The sample lists about 7,000 clones, 65% to 85% occurring once. The source material was lung tumor tissue. All receptors derive from a human donor with non-small cell lung cancer. Both conserved end residues are part of each CDR3. Fields, in order: J gene, V gene, D gene, CDR3 protein. The D gene is left open where the match is weak.

J: TRBJ2-1
V: TRBV7-3
D: NA
CDR3: CASSYRGLEYNEQFF

J: TRBJ1-6
V: TRBV7-9
D: NA
CDR3: CASSFPGGPLHF

J: TRBJ2-2
V: TRBV15
D: NA
CDR3: CATSRHGGNTGELFF

J: TRBJ2-5
V: TRBV5-4
D: TRBD1
CDR3: CASSDRTGEETQYF

J: TRBJ1-1
V: TRBV5-1
D: NA
CDR3: CASSLGQGFDTEAFF

J: TRBJ2-4
V: TRBV27
D: TRBD1
CDR3: CASSFYPDREQYF

J: TRBJ2-5
V: TRBV10-2
D: TRBD2
CDR3: CASSVGASGVGETQYF

J: TRBJ2-7
V: TRBV9
D: NA
CDR3: CASSSTPNGLPYEQYF

J: TRBJ2-7
V: TRBV10-3
D: TRBD2
CDR3: CAIRTSGSHEQYF

J: TRBJ1-2
V: TRBV19
D: TRBD1
CDR3: CASSMSSPTGVGYGYTF

J: TRBJ2-1
V: TRBV29-1
D: NA
CDR3: CSATGDTASYNEQFF

J: TRBJ2-1
V: TRBV19
D: TRBD2
CDR3: CASSILPSGINLGYNEQFF

J: TRBJ2-5
V: TRBV4-3
D: NA
CDR3: CASSQDLTYEEETQYF

J: TRBJ2-5
V: TRBV7-6
D: NA
CDR3: CASNVGPGQETQYF

J: TRBJ2-4
V: TRBV2
D: NA
CDR3: CASKPRGAASPIQYF

J: TRBJ1-2
V: TRBV6-5
D: NA
CDR3: CASSYSRGGYGYTF

J: TRBJ1-2
V: TRBV14
D: NA
CDR3: CASSQGRGSFNSGGYTF

J: TRBJ2-5
V: TRBV19
D: TRBD2
CDR3: CASSIPPASGSETQYF

J: TRBJ2-1
V: TRBV7-3
D: TRBD2
CDR3: CASSLVGGRAYNEQFF

J: TRBJ2-1
V: TRBV5-1
D: TRBD1
CDR3: CASSTMDRNNEQFF

J: TRBJ2-3
V: TRBV5-1
D: TRBD1
CDR3: CASSPDRGADTQYF

J: TRBJ2-1
V: TRBV5-8
D: NA
CDR3: CASSLGGLYNEQFF